Each of the 26 T cell receptor beta chains below was sequenced from the same sample in a study of response to subunit inactivated influenza vaccine. Using its own MiXCR run on the RT-PCR reads, TCRdb lists one record per CDR3 protein. The table includes approximately 530,000 distinct CDR3 sequences, 13% detected once. The starting material was PBMCs from blood, obtained roughly 47 days after vaccination. The source is a man aged 45-60 years who received an inactivated influenza vaccine.

In this sample, this clonotype turned up a few times. The chain carries TRBV5-1 and TRBJ1-6; TRBD1 aligns across 10 bases. CDR1 is SGHRS, CDR2 YFSETQ, per germline. The CDR3 consists of 16 residues. The trim removed 2 bases at V and 7 bases at J, leaving 6 bases unmatched. CDR3 residues: CASSLLQTGGNSPLHF. The CDR3 nucleotides read TGCGCCAGCAGCTTACTTCAGACAGGGGGCAATTCACCCCTCCACTTT. Together with reference TRBV5-1 and TRBJ1-6, the CDR3 gives the full variable domain: KAGVTQTPRYLIKTRGQQVTLSCSPISGHRSVSWYQQTPGQGLQFLFEYFSETQRNKGNFPGRFSGRQFSNSRSEMNVSTLELGDSALYLCASSLLQTGGNSPLHFGNGTRLTVT.

This clonotype was picked up a small number of times. This chain connects TRBV20-1 to TRBJ2-5; 8 nucleotides align to TRBD2. Germline V gene data show CDR1 as DFQATT and CDR2 as SNEGSKA (reference sequence). The CDR3 loop spans 15 amino acids. Germline trimming cut 1 base from V and 0 bases from J; bases unmatched to any gene: 4. As DNA, the CDR3 is TGCAGTGCTAGAGTTGCTAGCGGGTACCAAGAGACCCAGTACTTC. Its translation: CSARVASGYQETQYF.

V gene TRBV29-1 combines with J gene TRBJ1-1, with D tentatively TRBD1 (6 bases). This CDR3 contains 16 residues. The V end lost 4 bases, the J end lost 2 bases, and 20 bases lay between the germline ends. The germline V gene encodes CDR1 SQVTM and CDR2 ANQGSEA. The DNA for the CDR3 is TGCAGCGTTGCCGAAACGACAGGCCAGTTTAACACTGAAGCTTTCTTT. The encoded protein is CSVAETTGQFNTEAFF.

V and J are TRBV12-3 or TRBV12-4 and TRBJ2-5, with 8 nucleotides matching TRBD1. This CDR3 has 15 residues. V trimming: 3 bases; J trimming: 2 bases; junction bases outside the gene matches: 5. The CDR3 loop reads CASSFGQGPQETQYF. The CDR3 DNA is TGTGCCAGCAGTTTCGGACAGGGACCACAAGAGACCCAGTACTTC.

This clonotype was counted a few times. The V and J genes are TRBV5-1 and TRBJ2-1, with unresolved D. The CDR3 is 15 amino acids. From germline, CDR1 is SGHRS and CDR2 YFSETQ. The V and J ends lost 4 bases and 9 bases respectively, with 20 bases between them. In nucleotides, the CDR3 is TGCGCCAGCAGCCTAGGAAGCGTGGTTCCTAGTGAGCAGTTCTTC. It specifies CASSLGSVVPSEQFF.

At least ten counts were recorded for this clonotype. This chain joins TRBV3-1 and TRBJ2-4; 10 positions agree with TRBD2. Looked up from germline, CDR1 is LGHDT and CDR2 is YNNKEL (reference sequence). This CDR3 comprises 17 residues. The V and J ends lost 0 bases and 6 bases, in that order; junction bases with no gene match: 8. The CDR3 sequence: CASSQDWAVAGGNIQYF. DNA of the CDR3: TGTGCCAGCAGCCAAGATTGGGCGGTAGCGGGGGGAAACATTCAGTACTTC.

The table lists this clonotype with many counts. The gene calls are TRBV7-9 and TRBJ1-5; TRBD1 might be the D (5 bases). V was clipped by 3 bases and J by 3 bases, with 9 bases between them. Germline CDR1 SEHNR, CDR2 FQNEAQ (reference sequence). CDR3 length equals 14 residues. The DNA for the CDR3 is TGTGCCAGCAGCTTTCAGGGTAACAATCAGCCCCAGCATTTT. Protein product: CASSFQGNNQPQHF.

This clonotype has ten or more counts. The rearrangement uses TRBV18 and TRBJ2-4; D not resolved. V was shortened by 0 bases and J by 1 base, with 13 bases between the two germline ends. The CDR3 runs to 17 residues. Germline V gene lookup returns CDR1 KGHSH and CDR2 LQKENI. The CDR3 region has the DNA TGTGCCAGCTCACCACCGGAAAGGGCTGATGCCAAAAACATTCAGTACTTC. Protein product: CASSPPERADAKNIQYF. The full variable domain, in which reference TRBV18 and TRBJ2-4 provide the parts outside the CDR3, is NAGVMQNPRHLVRRRGQEARLRCSPMKGHSHVYWYRQLPEEGLKFMVYLQKENIIDESGMPKERFSAEFPKEGPSILRIQQVVRGDSAAYFCASSPPERADAKNIQYFGAGTRLSVL.

This clonotype was seen only a few times. The V and J genes are TRBV4-3 and TRBJ1-2; D is perhaps TRBD1 (6 bases). V lost 0 bases, J lost 7 bases, and 15 bases lay in between. CDR3 size: 15 residues. Per germline, CDR1 LGHNA and CDR2 YSLEER. The CDR3 sequence: CASSQERGPRGGYTF. The CDR3 coding sequence is TGCGCCAGCAGCCAAGAGAGGGGCCCCAGGGGTGGCTACACCTTC.

The chain recombines TRBV27 with TRBJ2-1, with a possible D match to TRBD2 (6 bases). Germline V lookup: CDR1 MNHEY, CDR2 SMNVEV (reference sequence). This CDR3 has 13 amino acids. Trimming shortened V by 6 bases and J by 3 bases, and 9 bases separated the two germline ends. The CDR3 protein is CASRGSGYNEQFF. CDR3 bases: TGTGCCAGCAGGGGTAGCGGCTACAATGAGCAGTTCTTC.

In its sample, this clonotype was seen many times. The chain recombines TRBV5-6 with TRBJ1-2, with TRBD1 matching 9 bases. Germline V gene sequence: CDR1 SGHDT, CDR2 YYEEEE. This CDR3 is 14 amino acids long. J lost 4 bases, V lost 2 bases, and 3 bases had no gene match. The CDR3 region has the DNA TGTGCCAGCAGCTTAAGGGACAGGGTCTATGGCTACACCTTC. Translating it yields CASSLRDRVYGYTF.

This clonotype turned up a few times. The genes are TRBV20-1 and TRBJ2-3, with D possibly TRBD1 on 5 matching bases. The germline V gene encodes CDR1 DFQATT and CDR2 SNEGSKA (reference sequence). CDR3 length: 14 amino acids. V was cut by 5 bases and J by 0 bases, with 12 bases left in between. The CDR3 coding sequence is TGCAGTGCTTATGGGGCCGAAAGCACAGATACGCAGTATTTT. It translates to CSAYGAESTDTQYF.

This clonotype was counted at least ten times. The chain has TRBV12-3 or TRBV12-4 and TRBJ2-5; TRBD1 aligns across 7 bases. The CDR3 covers 15 residues. J lost 5 bases, V lost 3 bases, and 9 bases had no gene match. CDR3 in amino acids: CASSFVTGAGETQYF. CDR3 nucleotides: TGTGCCAGCAGTTTTGTTACAGGGGCTGGGGAGACCCAGTACTTC.

The chain carries TRBV28 and TRBJ2-7; TRBD2 matches 8 bases. Germline-derived CDR1 and CDR2 are MDHEN and SYDVKM. V lost 3 bases to trimming and J lost 5 bases; unmatched junction nucleotides: 3. This CDR3 is 13 amino acids long. CDR3 sequence (DNA): TGTGCCAGCAGTTTCGGGGGGGGCGACGAGCAGTACTTC. Protein sequence: CASSFGGGDEQYF.

V gene TRBV7-6 combines with J gene TRBJ2-2; 8 nucleotides align to TRBD2. J was trimmed by 12 bases and V by 5 bases; bases with no gene match: 5. This CDR3 is built from 12 residues. Germline values: CDR1 SGHVS, CDR2 FNYEAQ. The CDR3 spells CASSSSGKQLFF. CDR3 bases: TGTGCCAGCAGCAGTAGCGGGAAGCAGCTGTTTTTT.

This clonotype was found a few times. The chain couples TRBV7-9 to TRBJ2-1; the D gene could be TRBD1 or TRBD2 (6 bases each). V was pared by 4 bases and J by 2 bases, with 15 bases between. CDR1 SEHNR and CDR2 FQNEAQ come from the germline V gene (reference sequence). The CDR3 loop spans 16 amino acids. The DNA of the CDR3 is TGTGCCAGCAGCTCGCCGTTGGGGGGCGCCTACAATGAGCAGTTCTTC. Translating it yields CASSSPLGGAYNEQFF. The complete variable domain, with remaining parts taken from reference TRBV7-9 and TRBJ2-1, reads DTGVSQNPRHKITKRGQNVTFRCDPISEHNRLYWYRQTLGQGPEFLTYFQNEAQLEKSRLLSDRFSAERPKGSFSTLEIQRTEQGDSAMYLCASSSPLGGAYNEQFFGPGTRLTVL.

Many counts were recorded for this clonotype. J is TRBJ2-7 and V is TRBV12-3 or TRBV12-4; D may be TRBD2 (6 bases). This CDR3 contains 15 residues. The ends were cut back, 6 bases at V and 0 bases at J, with 15 bases in the middle. CDR3 protein: CASSLLSGLSYEQYF. The CDR3 region has the DNA TGTGCCAGCAGCCTGCTTAGCGGCCTCTCCTACGAGCAGTACTTC.

The chain employs TRBV4-2 and TRBJ2-2; 14 nucleotides match TRBD2. The CDR3 length is 19 residues. Germline V lookup: CDR1 LGHNA, CDR2 YNFKEQ. The ends lost 2 bases at V and 7 bases at J; junction bases unmatched: 12. The CDR3 DNA reads TGTGCCAGCAGCCAACGAGGGACTAGCGGGGGCGGAGGGAGCGGGGAGCTGTTTTTT. Amino acid sequence: CASSQRGTSGGGGSGELFF.

This clonotype turned up a few times. This chain uses TRBV20-1 with TRBJ2-1; D possibly corresponds to TRBD1 (6 bases). Germline CDR1 DFQATT, CDR2 SNEGSKA (reference sequence). V was cut by 1 base and J by 7 bases, with 11 bases left in between. The CDR3 loop spans 13 amino acids. For the CDR3, the DNA is TGCAGTGCTAGAGGAACAGGGTGGAATGAGCAGTTCTTC. Its protein is CSARGTGWNEQFF.

The chain links TRBV7-6 to TRBJ2-2, with TRBD1 identical over 9 bases. This CDR3 region has 17 residues. From germline, CDR1 is SGHVS and CDR2 FNYEAQ. The V segment lost 6 bases and the J segment 0 bases; nucleotides outside the gene matches: 8. The CDR3, as DNA: TGTGCCAGCAGGGGGTCACGGACAGGGGCGAACACCGGGGAGCTGTTTTTT. It encodes CASRGSRTGANTGELFF.

The V call is TRBV11-2, the J call TRBJ2-5; 9 positions agree with TRBD2. Germline CDR1 is SGHAT and CDR2 is FQNNGV. Trimming removed 1 base from V and 2 bases from J; junction bases left unmatched: 11. The CDR3 totals 18 residues. This CDR3 reads CASSLVGGSGGEQETQYF. The CDR3 region has the DNA TGTGCCAGCAGCTTAGTAGGTGGTAGCGGGGGAGAGCAAGAGACCCAGTACTTC. Based on the CDR3 plus reference TRBV11-2 and TRBJ2-5, the full variable domain is EAGVAQSPRYKIIEKRQSVAFWCNPISGHATLYWYQQILGQGPKLLIQFQNNGVVDDSQLPKDRFSAERLKGVDSTLKIQPAKLEDSAVYLCASSLVGGSGGEQETQYFGPGTRLLVL.

The CDR3 sequence: CSASTAGYEQYF. The CDR3 coding sequence is TGCAGTGCTAGCACGGCAGGCTACGAGCAGTACTTC. The chain combines TRBV20-1 with TRBJ2-7; D is unclear. CDR1 and CDR2 (germline): DFQATT, SNEGSKA (reference sequence). Trimming pared 3 bases from V and 3 bases from J, leaving 9 bases between. CDR3 length: 12 residues.

The V call is TRBV9, the J call TRBJ2-1; no reliable D call. V lost 0 bases and J 6 bases, leaving 4 bases between the germline ends. The V gene's germline CDR1 is SGDLS and CDR2 YYNGEE. The CDR3 runs 12 residues. As DNA, the CDR3 is TGTGCCAGCAGCGTAGCTGGCAATGAGCAGTTCTTC. Residues: CASSVAGNEQFF.

This clonotype was observed a few times. This chain connects TRBV7-2 to TRBJ1-5; D call uncertain. The length of the CDR3 is 15 residues. V lost 4 bases and J 3 bases, leaving 13 bases between the germline ends. Looked up from germline, CDR1 is SGHTA and CDR2 is FQGNSA. The DNA for the CDR3 is TGTGCCAGCAGCTCCCGAGGAGGGTACAATCAGCCCCAGCATTTT. It translates to CASSSRGGYNQPQHF.

This chain joins TRBV5-6 and TRBJ2-3; 9 positions agree with TRBD2. From germline, CDR1 is SGHDT and CDR2 YYEEEE. The V and J ends lost 3 bases and 5 bases, in that order; junction bases with no gene match: 7. This CDR3 comprises 15 residues. The CDR3 DNA sequence: TGTGCCAGCAGCTACGGAGCGGGGGGCGGAGATACGCAGTATTTT. Translating it yields CASSYGAGGGDTQYF.

The V and J genes are TRBV7-2 and TRBJ1-3; D is uncertain. The CDR3 loop spans 14 amino acids. With 3 bases removed from V and 2 bases from J, the gap between germline ends came to 8 bases. The germline V gene has CDR1 SGHTA and CDR2 FQGNSA. CDR3 residues: CASSFGSPGNTIYF. The CDR3, as DNA: TGTGCCAGCAGCTTTGGGTCGCCTGGAAACACCATATATTTT.